This TCR beta chain was sequenced for a study of blood T cell repertoires in COVID-19. Across the whole study: Researchers got acute and convalescent COVID-19 samples from the United States, Italy and Spain.

Assignment of participants to cohorts was predicated upon participant-reported clinical history. Recovered status applied to Cohort 3 donors who had two consecutive negative PCRs. It also applied to those with clearance or with symptom resolution. CDR1 is MNHEY, CDR2 SMNVEV, per germline (reference sequence). The CDR3 is made up of 15 amino acids. Trimming left V 3 bases short and J 8 bases short, with 19 bases between. This clone is a singleton in its sample. Per the study methods: Researchers report that nucleated cell counts were estimated from reference gene primer amplification. The method was immunoSEQ multiplex PCR; TCRdb's version includes in-frame clones alone and lacks a portion of them. V and J calls plus clone size are reproduced from that table; the DNA served to infer D and trimming. Here the sample spans some 300,000 clones, just under 90% being singletons.

This chain links TRBV27 with TRBJ1-1; D perhaps matches TRBD1 (6 bases). This sequence originates from a woman aged 25 to 39 who had recovered from COVID-19. Sequencing was carried out using PBMCs or T cells enriched from blood (not recorded which). The DNA of the CDR3 is TGTGCCAGCAGTTTGGCCAGGGGCACCCCGGTAGAAGCTTTCTTT. It translates to CASSLARGTPVEAFF.